Following are 14 T cell receptor beta chains from one sample sequenced in a study of cytomegalovirus exposure and HLA in healthy donors. A multiplex PCR was run with 60 Vbeta primers and 13 Jbeta primers. Assay: immunoSEQ multiplex PCR; the TCRdb copy retains only in-frame clones and omits some. The data show roughly 130,000 clones, around four fifths seen once. Sequencing was performed on PBMCs. These TCRs come from a man aged 25 to 40 in good health and CMV-seronegative.

The chain combines TRBV6-6 with TRBJ2-7, with a tentative D call TRBD2 (6 bases). The V and J ends lost 0 bases and 0 bases respectively, with 12 bases between them. Per the germline V gene, CDR1 is MNHNY and CDR2 is SVGAGI (reference sequence). CDR3 length: 16 amino acids. The CDR3 region has the DNA TGTGCCAGCAGTTACTCGCGGGACCACCACTCCTACGAGCAGTACTTC. It encodes CASSYSRDHHSYEQYF.

This sequence joins TRBV2 and TRBJ2-3; TRBD1 aligns across 9 bases. The CDR3 length is 15 residues. CDR1 SNHLY and CDR2 FYNNEI come from the germline V gene. After removal of 5 bases from V and 0 bases from J, the junction contained 3 bases not matched to a gene. CDR3 residues: CASSRQGGSTDTQYF. For the CDR3, the DNA is TGTGCCAGCAGTAGACAGGGGGGAAGCACAGATACGCAGTATTTT.

V usage is TRBV28 and J usage is TRBJ1-2, with D possibly TRBD1 on 6 matching bases. V was cut by 8 bases and J by 3 bases, with 16 bases left in between. This CDR3 is built from 14 residues. Germline V gives CDR1 MDHEN, CDR2 SYDVKM. In DNA, the CDR3 is TGTGCCAGCTCCCGGGGGGGGGCGGACTATGGCTACACCTTC. This codes for CASSRGGADYGYTF.

V gene TRBV4-3 combines with J gene TRBJ2-2; tentative D call: TRBD1 (5 bases). Germline assignment: CDR1 LGHNA and CDR2 YSLEER. The CDR3 spans 13 residues. V shed 0 bases and J shed 9 bases, with 8 bases lying between them. CDR3 residues: CASSQDGARELFF. CDR3 DNA: TGCGCCAGCAGCCAAGATGGGGCCCGGGAGCTGTTTTTT.

A single count supports this clone. This sequence joins TRBV9 and TRBJ2-5; perhaps TRBD2 as D (6 bases). The CDR3 is 14 residues long. CDR1 and CDR2 (germline): SGDLS, YYNGEE. Trimming took 0 bases from V and 5 from J, leaving 11 bases between them. CDR3 protein: CASSVAGVVETQYF. Written as DNA, the CDR3 is TGTGCCAGCAGCGTAGCGGGGGTGGTGGAGACCCAGTACTTC.

The chain joins TRBV18 to TRBJ2-7; 8 nucleotides agree with TRBD2. The CDR3 loop spans 13 amino acids. CDR1 and CDR2 (germline): KGHSH, LQKENI. V shed 6 bases and J 2 bases; nucleotides not matched to a gene: 3. The CDR3: CASSAGLAYEQYF. For the CDR3, the DNA is TGTGCCAGCTCCGCGGGACTAGCCTACGAGCAGTACTTC.

This clone was counted a few times. The chain combines TRBV18 with TRBJ1-2, with 9 bases aligning to TRBD1. With V trimmed by 3 bases and J by 5 bases, 10 bases remained unmatched. The CDR3 has 16 residues. The V gene's germline CDR1 is KGHSH and CDR2 LQKENI. The CDR3 DNA reads as TGTGCCAGCTCACCGCTAGGACAGGGGACGAATTATGGCTACACCTTC. This translates into CASSPLGQGTNYGYTF.

The genes are TRBV29-1 and TRBJ2-7; D is possibly TRBD1 (5 bases). The CDR3 has 13 residues. Trimming removed 4 bases from V and 2 bases from J, with 12 bases in between. Germline V gives CDR1 SQVTM, CDR2 ANQGSEA. CDR3 residues: CSVARQSAYEQYF. The CDR3 region has the DNA TGCAGCGTTGCTCGACAGTCGGCCTACGAGCAGTACTTC.

This rearrangement joins TRBV10-2 to TRBJ1-5, with D perhaps TRBD1 (6 bases). CDR1 is WSHSY and CDR2 is SAAADI in the germline V gene. V lost 0 bases and J lost 3, with 9 bases in between. The CDR3 contains 15 residues. The CDR3 spells CASSESRTDNQPQHF. The CDR3 coding sequence is TGCGCCAGCAGTGAGTCGAGGACAGACAATCAGCCCCAGCATTTT.

The chain couples TRBV5-6 to TRBJ2-2, with TRBD1 matching over 7 bases. CDR3 length: 14 amino acids. CDR1 and CDR2 (germline): SGHDT, YYEEEE. The trim removed 0 bases at V and 7 bases at J, leaving 3 bases unmatched. CDR3 in DNA: TGTGCCAGCAGCTTGGACAGGGGAGTCGGGGAGCTGTTTTTT. Its translation is CASSLDRGVGELFF.

This sequence joins TRBV7-9 and TRBJ1-1; D gene uncertain. Trimming shortened V by 3 bases and J by 1 base, and 6 bases separated the two germline ends. CDR1 SEHNR and CDR2 FQNEAQ come from the germline V gene (reference sequence). CDR3 length equals 13 residues. CDR3 sequence reads: CASSFVGNTEAFF. DNA for the CDR3: TGTGCCAGCAGCTTCGTCGGGAACACTGAAGCTTTCTTT.

The chain couples TRBV27 to TRBJ1-1; 10 bases fit TRBD1. Trimming at V came to 6 bases and at J to 9 bases, leaving 7 bases not matched to a gene. The CDR3 runs to 13 residues. From germline, CDR1 is MNHEY and CDR2 SMNVEV (reference sequence). The CDR3 DNA follows: TGTGCCAGCAGCCTTAAGGGACAGGGGAAAGCTTTCTTT. Residues: CASSLKGQGKAFF.

The V gene is TRBV11-2, the J gene TRBJ2-7; D might be TRBD1 (5 bases). V lost 4 bases to trimming and J lost 5 bases, with 12 bases between them. This CDR3 is built from 13 residues. From germline, CDR1 is SGHAT and CDR2 FQNNGV. DNA of the CDR3: TGTGCCAGCAGCTCCAGGGTACGTAACGAGCAGTACTTC. Residues: CASSSRVRNEQYF.

The chain links TRBV6-6 to TRBJ2-1; no reliable D call. Germline V lookup: CDR1 MNHNY, CDR2 SVGAGI (reference sequence). V dropped 4 bases and J dropped 5 bases, with 6 bases sitting between them. The CDR3 loop spans 12 amino acids. The CDR3 DNA reads TGTGCCAGCAGTTTTTCTAACAATGAGCAGTTCTTC. It yields the protein CASSFSNNEQFF.